These 20 T cell receptor beta chains originate from one sample sequenced in a study of blood T cells in healthy people across ages. Alongside a J-beta primer mix, a sample-barcoded 5' primer served in a second PCR lasting about 7 to 11 cycles. TCRdb reprocessed the 5' RACE reads with MiXCR, giving one entry per CDR3 protein. The sample carries around 900,000 distinct CDR3 sequences, approximately 50% recorded once. Sequencing input: blood. Receptors were obtained from a woman aged 55-70 years in good health.

J is TRBJ2-3 and V is TRBV12-3 or TRBV12-4; 8 bases are a match to TRBD2. The V gene end was trimmed by 5 bases and the J gene end by 1 base; junction bases not matched to a gene: 11. This CDR3 is built from 17 residues. CDR3 amino acids: CASSTPGLGTRTDTQYF. For the CDR3, the DNA is TGTGCCAGCAGTACACCGGGACTAGGTACCCGCACAGATACGCAGTATTTT.

The rearrangement uses TRBV5-4 and TRBJ1-2; tentatively, D is TRBD1 (5 bases). The germline V gene encodes CDR1 SGHNT and CDR2 YYREEE (reference sequence). The V end was cut by 4 bases, the J end by 2 bases, with 15 bases between. The CDR3 consists of 15 residues. CDR3 in DNA: TGTGCCAGCAGCATTGTACCGGACATCAACTATGGCTACACCTTC. Translation gives CASSIVPDINYGYTF.

This clonotype has more than one count but fewer than ten. The CDR3 spells CASSQGALDLYEQYF. CDR3 nucleotide sequence: TGTGCCAGCAGCCAAGGAGCGTTAGACCTCTACGAGCAGTACTTC. The chain combines TRBV3-1 with TRBJ2-7, with unresolved D. V was pared by 1 base and J by 3 bases, with 13 bases between. Germline V lookup: CDR1 LGHDT, CDR2 YNNKEL (reference sequence). There are 15 residues in the CDR3.

This clonotype turned up a few times. This chain uses TRBV4-1 with TRBJ2-4; 8 bases line up with TRBD2. The ends lost 2 bases at V and 7 bases at J; junction bases unmatched: 10. CDR3 size: 16 residues. Germline loops: CDR1 MGHRA, CDR2 YSYEKL. The CDR3 nucleotides are TGCGCCAGCAGCCAACCCACTAGCGGCTCAGGGAACATTCAGTACTTC. Translating it yields CASSQPTSGSGNIQYF.

The genes are TRBV4-2 and TRBJ1-4; D gene unclear. The germline gives CDR1 LGHNA, CDR2 YNFKEQ. V was shortened by 1 base and J by 8 bases, with 5 bases between the two germline ends. This CDR3 is built from 12 residues. The CDR3 loop is CASSQGAEKLFF. In DNA form, the CDR3 reads TGTGCCAGCAGCCAAGGAGCGGAAAAACTGTTTTTT.

The chain uses TRBV7-2 and TRBJ2-7, with 8 positions matching TRBD2. Matching the DNA end better, TRBJ2-5 makes the J call doubtful. The CDR3 has 17 amino acids. From germline, CDR1 is SGHTA and CDR2 FQGNSA. CDR3 sequence reads: CASSLEGRLAGWETQYF. The CDR3 nucleotides read TGTGCCAGCAGCTTAGAGGGTCGCTTAGCGGGGTGGGAGACCCAGTACTTC.

The CDR3 nucleotides read TGCAGCGTTGAAGTTGGCGGAGTAGGGCAGTATTTT. The encoded protein is CSVEVGGVGQYF. The rearrangement links TRBV29-1 to TRBJ2-3; D unresolved. CDR1 and CDR2 (germline): SQVTM, ANQGSEA. CDR3 length: 12 residues. Between the trimmed V and J ends, which lost 1 base and 11 bases, there was a span of 13 bases.

V usage is TRBV12-3 or TRBV12-4 and J usage is TRBJ2-3; 10 bases match TRBD2. The CDR3 covers 14 residues. V lost 6 bases, J lost 4 bases, and 4 bases stayed unmatched. CDR3 protein: CASRTSGWADTQYF. The CDR3 DNA is TGTGCCAGCAGGACTAGCGGGTGGGCAGATACGCAGTATTTT.

This clonotype was found a few times. V and J are TRBV29-1 and TRBJ2-3; D unclear. The CDR3 is made up of 11 amino acids. Trimming left V 5 bases short and J 4 bases short, with 7 bases between. Germline values: CDR1 SQVTM, CDR2 ANQGSEA. The CDR3 spells CSVRIADTQYF. The CDR3 bases are TGCAGCGTTAGAATCGCAGATACGCAGTATTTT.

The gene calls are TRBV28 and TRBJ2-7; 11 nucleotides align to TRBD2. CDR3 size: 15 residues. J was trimmed by 7 bases and V by 6 bases; bases with no gene match: 11. Germline values: CDR1 MDHEN, CDR2 SYDVKM. The CDR3 region has the DNA TGTGCCAGCAGACTCAGCCTAGCGGGAGGTCGGGAGCAGTACTTC. Its translation is CASRLSLAGGREQYF. The full variable domain, rest sourced from reference TRBV28 and TRBJ2-7, is DVKVTQSSRYLVKRTGEKVFLECVQDMDHENMFWYRQDPGLGLRLIYFSYDVKMKEKGDIPEGYSVSREKKERFSLILESASTNQTSMYLCASRLSLAGGREQYFGPGTRLTVT.

The J gene is TRBJ1-6, the V gene TRBV28; D not certain. V was trimmed by 3 bases and J by 3 bases, leaving 9 bases between them. The CDR3 is 15 residues long. CDR1 and CDR2 from the germline V gene are MDHEN and SYDVKM. CDR3 DNA: TGTGCCAGCAGTTTCGCCGTGGGCTATAATTCACCCCTCCACTTT. Protein sequence: CASSFAVGYNSPLHF.

This clonotype showed up just a few times. The V and J genes are TRBV29-1 and TRBJ1-4, with TRBD1 as a possible D gene (5 bases). Germline V gives CDR1 SQVTM, CDR2 ANQGSEA. Trimming took off 6 bases at V and 5 bases at J, with 16 bases between the two ends. The length of the CDR3 is 14 residues. The CDR3 here is CSVMMRTPNEKLFF. Written as DNA, the CDR3 is TGCAGCGTGATGATGAGGACACCGAATGAAAAACTGTTTTTT. Based on the CDR3 plus reference TRBV29-1 and TRBJ1-4, the full variable domain is SAVISQKPSRDICQRGTSLTIQCQVDSQVTMMFWYRQQPGQSLTLIATANQGSEATYESGFVIDKFPISRPNLTFSTLTVSNMSPEDSSIYLCSVMMRTPNEKLFFGSGTQLSVL.

The V and J genes are TRBV7-9 and TRBJ2-5, with D tentatively TRBD1 (5 bases). The closer fit of TRBJ2-7 to the DNA end suggests the J call may be wrong. Germline CDR1 and CDR2: SEHNR and FQNEAQ (reference sequence). The CDR3 spans 15 residues. The CDR3 spells CASSIDQPGNYEQYF. For the CDR3, the DNA is TGTGCCAGTAGTATAGATCAGCCAGGGAACTACGAGCAGTACTTC.

The chain uses TRBV7-9 and TRBJ2-1; D gene ambiguous. Germline assignment: CDR1 SEHNR and CDR2 FQNEAQ (reference sequence). V shed 3 bases and J shed 10 bases, with 10 bases lying between them. The CDR3 has 12 residues. The CDR3 nucleotides are TGTGCCAGCAGCTTGGGTCCGGGCGAGCAGTTCTTC. This codes for CASSLGPGEQFF. Full variable domain (rest looked up from reference TRBV7-9 and TRBJ2-1): DTGVSQNPRHKITKRGQNVTFRCDPISEHNRLYWYRQTLGQGPEFLTYFQNEAQLEKSRLLSDRFSAERPKGSFSTLEIQRTEQGDSAMYLCASSLGPGEQFFGPGTRLTVL.

This clonotype showed up just a few times. The rearrangement joins TRBV29-1 to TRBJ2-1; tentative D call: TRBD2 (7 bases). The CDR3 covers 14 residues. The germline CDR1 and CDR2 sequences are SQVTM and ANQGSEA. The V gene lost 7 bases and the J gene lost 12 bases, with 25 bases spanning the gap. The CDR3 sequence is CSGKLAKGGGGQFF. The CDR3 DNA sequence: TGCAGCGGGAAACTAGCGAAGGGAGGAGGGGGGCAGTTCTTC.

The table lists this clonotype with a few counts. The chain has TRBV18 and TRBJ1-2, with 7 positions matching TRBD1. V shed 0 bases, J shed 3 bases, and the junction held 1 base outside the gene matches. Germline V gene data show CDR1 as KGHSH and CDR2 as LQKENI. The CDR3 consists of 14 residues. The CDR3 region is CASSPPTGDYGYTF. The DNA of the CDR3 is TGTGCCAGCTCACCACCTACAGGGGACTATGGCTACACCTTC.

V usage is TRBV7-3 and J usage is TRBJ2-1; 7 nucleotides match TRBD2. Germline CDR1 reads SGHTA; CDR2 reads FQGTGA. After removal of 0 bases from V and 2 bases from J, the junction contained 4 bases not matched to a gene. This CDR3 is built from 16 residues. The CDR3 DNA sequence: TGTGCCAGCAGCTTAACGTCCGGGACTACCTACAATGAGCAGTTCTTC. Amino acid sequence: CASSLTSGTTYNEQFF.

The chain joins TRBV28 to TRBJ2-1; D remains ambiguous. This CDR3 contains 14 residues. Germline V gives CDR1 MDHEN, CDR2 SYDVKM. Trimming shortened V by 3 bases and J by 7 bases, and 13 bases separated the two germline ends. CDR3 coding DNA: TGTGCCAGCAGTTTCCTTCTGTCCGGGAATGAGCAGTTCTTC. It codes for CASSFLLSGNEQFF.

The rearrangement joins TRBV29-1 to TRBJ2-1; 7 nucleotides match TRBD2. Per the germline V gene, CDR1 is SQVTM and CDR2 is ANQGSEA. This CDR3 is built from 13 residues. Trimming took 5 bases from V and 4 from J; bases not matched to a gene: 5. The CDR3 sequence: CSVHTSVYNEQFF. The DNA of the CDR3 is TGCAGCGTTCACACTAGCGTATACAATGAGCAGTTCTTC.

This clonotype was found many times. V usage is TRBV27 and J usage is TRBJ2-7, with 12 bases fitting TRBD1. V shed 6 bases and J 0 bases; nucleotides not matched to a gene: 12. CDR1 and CDR2 (germline): MNHEY, SMNVEV (reference sequence). The length of the CDR3 is 18 residues. This chain's CDR3 is CASSPSGTGGWSSYEQYF. The DNA of the CDR3 is TGTGCCAGCAGCCCCTCCGGGACAGGGGGCTGGAGCTCCTACGAGCAGTACTTC.